Below are 12 T cell receptor beta chains sequenced from a single sample in a study of breast tumors, draining lymph nodes, adjacent tissues. TCRdb redid the calling of the multiplex PCR reads with MiXCR, one entry per CDR3 protein. The table records 30,000 to 40,000 distinct CDR3 sequences, approximately 63% of them present only once. Sequencing used breast tumor tissue. The receptors shown here come from a female donor with breast cancer. Some clones in this sample may be carry-over from other donors' samples.

The chain carries TRBV7-3 and TRBJ2-1, with unresolved D. V was cut by 2 bases and J by 9 bases, with 8 bases left in between. Germline CDR1 is SGHTA and CDR2 is FQGTGA. There are 12 residues in the CDR3. In DNA, the CDR3 is TGTGCCAGCAGCTTACCCCCAGGTGAGCAGTTCTTC. This translates into CASSLPPGEQFF.

The sample holds many counts of this clonotype. This rearrangement joins TRBV5-1 to TRBJ2-4, with a tentative D call TRBD2 (5 bases). Germline CDR1 is SGHRS and CDR2 is YFSETQ. The CDR3 is 14 residues long. Trimming pared 0 bases from V and 6 bases from J, leaving 10 bases between. DNA for the CDR3: TGCGCCAGCAGCTTGGCGGGAACTATAAACATTCAGTACTTC. Translation gives CASSLAGTINIQYF.

This clonotype was recorded at least ten times. This may arise from a read error, as a much more abundant clone is one base away. The chain couples TRBV6-1 to TRBJ2-6, with D uncertain. V lost 5 bases and J lost 0, with 5 bases in between. This CDR3 is built from 14 residues. Germline V gives CDR1 MNHNS, CDR2 SASEGT. The CDR3 region has the DNA TGTGCCAGCAGTCACAACTCTGGGGCCAACGTCCTGACTTTC. This translates into CASSHNSGANVLTF.

By share of the sample, this clonotype is medium-sized (0.01 to 0.1%). V usage is TRBV24-1 and J usage is TRBJ1-4; TRBD1 agrees at 10 bases. The CDR3 runs to 17 residues. In germline, CDR1 is KGHDR, CDR2 SFDVKD. Unmatched junction bases numbered 11, after V lost 4 bases and J lost 7 bases. The CDR3 loop reads CATSEPTDRGRVEKLFF. In DNA, the CDR3 is TGTGCCACCAGTGAACCTACGGACAGGGGGAGAGTTGAAAAACTGTTTTTT.

This clonotype was counted many times. The CDR3 spells CASSEPRGGAEGEKLFF. The CDR3, as DNA: TGTGCCAGCAGTGAACCCCGGGGGGGGGCCGAGGGTGAAAAACTGTTTTTT. The chain is built from TRBV25-1 and TRBJ1-4; D might be TRBD1 (6 bases). Trimming took 2 bases from V and 7 from J, leaving 20 bases between them. From germline, CDR1 is MGHDK and CDR2 SYGVNS. The CDR3 has 17 residues.

This clonotype occurred many times. The chain is built from TRBV3-2 and TRBJ2-1; the D call of TRBD2 is as the table states it, not checked on the DNA. TRBV3-2 is termed a pseudogene. There are 17 residues in the CDR3. The CDR3 spells CASSQGLSGGKVRRQFF. In DNA form, the CDR3 reads TGTGCCAGCAGCCAAGGGTTGAGCGGGGGTAAAGTTCGCAGGCAGTTCTTC.

The CDR3 loop reads CASSLMLAATQETQYF. The DNA of the CDR3 is TGTGCCAGCAGCTTAATGCTAGCGGCGACACAAGAGACCCAGTACTTC. The chain has TRBV7-6 and TRBJ2-5; 7 nucleotides align to TRBD2. The CDR3 covers 16 residues. The V gene end was trimmed by 2 bases and the J gene end by 2 bases; junction bases not matched to a gene: 8. Germline V gene sequence: CDR1 SGHVS, CDR2 FNYEAQ.

The chain has TRBV6-1 and TRBJ1-6; TRBD1 matches 7 bases. Trimming took 8 bases from V and 1 from J; bases not matched to a gene: 5. The CDR3 loop spans 15 amino acids. Germline-derived CDR1 and CDR2 are MNHNS and SASEGT. The CDR3 spells CASQGGMSYNSPLHF. CDR3 nucleotide sequence: TGTGCCAGCCAGGGGGGTATGTCCTATAATTCACCCCTCCACTTT.

The table lists this clonotype with many counts. The chain joins TRBV20-1 to TRBJ1-6, with TRBD1 identical over 8 bases. The V gene's germline CDR1 is DFQATT and CDR2 SNEGSKA (reference sequence). The V gene end was trimmed by 0 bases and the J gene end by 12 bases; junction bases not matched to a gene: 13. This CDR3 has 16 residues. The CDR3 here is CSARDPFGQGTRPLHF. CDR3 DNA sequence: TGCAGTGCTAGAGATCCTTTCGGACAGGGAACCAGACCCCTCCACTTT.

About this clonotype itself: Its ends do not fully match the called genes, so a read error is possible. V is TRBV7-2 and J is TRBJ2-1, with 8 bases lining up with TRBD2. Germline values: CDR1 SGHTA, CDR2 FQGNSA. CDR3 length: 19 residues. The CDR3 nucleotides are TGTGCCAGCAGCTTAGTGTCTAGCGGGCAGAGAAGCTCCTACAATGAGCAGCTCTTC. Amino acid sequence: CASSLVSSGQRSSYNEQLF.

For this clonotype: At one boundary the junction diverges from the germline segment, which might be a read error. The chain employs TRBV9 and TRBJ2-5, with TRBD1 as a possible D gene (6 bases). This CDR3 has 14 amino acids. CDR1 SGDLS and CDR2 YYNGEE come from the germline V gene. The CDR3 DNA sequence: TGTGCCAGCAGCCAAGATTCAGGGGTCGAGACCCAGCACTTC. Translating gives CASSQDSGVETQHF. The whole variable domain, remainder taken from reference TRBV9 and TRBJ2-5, is DSGVTQTPKHLITATGQRVTLRCSPRSGDLSVYWYQQSLDQGLQFLIQYYNGEERAKGNILERFSAQQFPDLHSELNLSSLELGDSALYFCASSQDSGVETQHFGPGTRLLVL.

This clonotype was observed many times. CDR3 sequence (DNA): TGTGCCAGCAGTTACTCGGGGACAGCTAACTATGGCTACACCTTC. Its translation is CASSYSGTANYGYTF. The J gene is TRBJ1-2, the V gene TRBV6-5; 7 nucleotides agree with TRBD1. Germline lookup yields CDR1 MNHEY and CDR2 SVGAGI. The CDR3 is 15 residues long. J gave up 0 bases and V 0 bases, and 1 base lay outside the gene matches.